One sample yielded the 8 T cell receptor beta chains listed below, sequenced in a study of coeliac disease. Findings and caveats of the study: Control samples showed higher TRB and TRG clonality than intraepithelial and lamina propria samples in active celiac disease.

TCRdb keeps only in-frame clones here, not all; method: immunoSEQ multiplex PCR. The sample carries 4,300 or so clones, nearly 70% recorded once. Their antigens remain unidentified. Specimen: intraepithelial lymphocytes from the gut. Source of these receptors: a woman between 18 and 30 years old with active celiac disease.

J is TRBJ1-2 and V is TRBV19, with D possibly being TRBD1 (5 bases). CDR1 and CDR2 from the germline V gene are LNHDA and SQIVND (reference sequence). CDR3 size: 12 residues. V lost 6 bases and J lost 4, with 9 bases in between. CDR3 region: CASRQGGYGYTF. The CDR3 DNA is TGTGCCAGTAGGCAGGGAGGCTATGGCTACACCTTC. The full variable domain, rest sourced from reference TRBV19 and TRBJ1-2, is DGGITQSPKYLFRKEGQNVTLSCEQNLNHDAMYWYRQDPGQGLRLIYYSQIVNDFQKGDIAEGYSVSREKKESFPLTVTSAQKNPTAFYLCASRQGGYGYTFGSGTRLTVV.

V usage is TRBV6-5 and J usage is TRBJ2-7, with 8 bases matching TRBD2. This CDR3 has 15 residues. From germline, CDR1 is MNHEY and CDR2 SVGAGI. Trimming took 6 bases from V and 1 from J; bases not matched to a gene: 8. CDR3 protein: CASRSTSGASYEQYF. The CDR3 DNA is TGTGCCAGCAGGTCCACTAGCGGTGCGTCCTACGAGCAGTACTTC.

This chain uses TRBV27 with TRBJ2-2; TRBD2 agrees at 9 bases. The ends lost 5 bases at V and 7 bases at J; junction bases unmatched: 11. Germline CDR1 reads MNHEY; CDR2 reads SMNVEV (reference sequence). This CDR3 has 16 amino acids. CDR3 residues: CASSPPAGGPHGELFF. CDR3 coding DNA: TGTGCCAGCAGTCCCCCAGCGGGAGGCCCCCACGGGGAGCTGTTTTTT.

The DNA for the CDR3 is TGTGCCAGCAGCAATGGCCGGGGTGGTTCCTACAATGAGCAGTTCTTC. Protein: CASSNGRGGSYNEQFF. J is TRBJ2-1 and V is TRBV5-6; D perhaps matches TRBD2 (5 bases). Trimming stripped 4 bases from V and 1 base from J, with 15 bases between. This CDR3 is built from 16 residues. Per germline, CDR1 SGHDT and CDR2 YYEEEE. Looking up the rest from reference TRBV5-6 and TRBJ2-1 gives the full variable domain: DAGVTQSPTHLIKTRGQQVTLRCSPKSGHDTVSWYQQALGQGPQFIFQYYEEEERQRGNFPDRFSGHQFPNYSSELNVNALLLGDSALYLCASSNGRGGSYNEQFFGPGTRLTVL.

The gene calls are TRBV6-4 and TRBJ2-1, with a tentative D call TRBD2 (5 bases). Germline CDR1 reads MRHNA; CDR2 reads SNTAGT. V lost 2 bases to trimming and J lost 0 bases, with 11 bases between them. This CDR3 has 16 residues. DNA of the CDR3: TGTGCCAGCAGTGACGGGAGTATGGGCTCCTACAATGAGCAGTTCTTC. It encodes CASSDGSMGSYNEQFF.

The chain combines TRBV5-6 with TRBJ2-5; 11 bases match TRBD2. This CDR3 spans 14 amino acids. From germline, CDR1 is SGHDT and CDR2 YYEEEE. V was pared by 4 bases and J by 9 bases, with 8 bases of the junction left unmatched. The CDR3 loop reads CASSNRLAGKAQYF. The DNA of the CDR3 is TGTGCCAGCAGCAACCGACTAGCGGGAAAGGCCCAGTACTTC.

V gene TRBV15 combines with J gene TRBJ2-1; 11 bases fit TRBD2. With 0 bases clipped from V and 4 bases from J, the junction kept 8 bases outside the gene matches. Germline CDR1 reads LNHNV; CDR2 reads YYDKDF (reference sequence). The CDR3 runs to 18 residues. The CDR3 DNA follows: TGTGCCACCAGCAGAGAAGGGACTAGCGGCCCAAGGTACAATGAGCAGTTCTTC. The encoded protein is CATSREGTSGPRYNEQFF.

This clone was counted only a few times. The CDR3 bases are TGTGCCAGCGCGGACAGGGCCGAGTATGGCTACACCTTC. Translating gives CASADRAEYGYTF. The rearrangement uses TRBV27 and TRBJ1-2; 8 nucleotides agree with TRBD1. Trimming took 8 bases from V and 5 from J; bases not matched to a gene: 7. CDR1 MNHEY and CDR2 SMNVEV come from the germline V gene (reference sequence). The CDR3 has 13 amino acids.